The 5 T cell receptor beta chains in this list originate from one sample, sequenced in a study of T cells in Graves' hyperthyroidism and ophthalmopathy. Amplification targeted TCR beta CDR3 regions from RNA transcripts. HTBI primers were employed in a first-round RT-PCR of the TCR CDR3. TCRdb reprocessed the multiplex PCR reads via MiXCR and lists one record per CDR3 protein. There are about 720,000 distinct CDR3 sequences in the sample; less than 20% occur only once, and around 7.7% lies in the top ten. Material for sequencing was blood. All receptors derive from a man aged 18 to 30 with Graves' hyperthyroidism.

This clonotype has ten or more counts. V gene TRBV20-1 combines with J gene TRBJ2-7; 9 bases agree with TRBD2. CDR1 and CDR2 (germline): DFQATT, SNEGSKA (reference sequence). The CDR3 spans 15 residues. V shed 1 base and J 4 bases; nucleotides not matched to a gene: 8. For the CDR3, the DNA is TGCAGTGCTAGAGGCAATAGCGGGAGTTCATACGAGCAGTACTTC. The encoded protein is CSARGNSGSSYEQYF.

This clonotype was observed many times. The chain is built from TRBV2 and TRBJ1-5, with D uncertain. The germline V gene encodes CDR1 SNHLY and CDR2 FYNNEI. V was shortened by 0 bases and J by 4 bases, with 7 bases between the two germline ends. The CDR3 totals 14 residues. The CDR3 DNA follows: TGTGCCAGCAGTGAAGCGATGGGGAATCAGCCCCAGCATTTT. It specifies CASSEAMGNQPQHF. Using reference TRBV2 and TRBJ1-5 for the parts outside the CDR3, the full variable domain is EPEVTQTPSHQVTQMGQEVILRCVPISNHLYFYWYRQILGQKVEFLVSFYNNEISEKSEIFDDQFSVERPDGSNFTLKIRSTKLEDSAMYFCASSEAMGNQPQHFGDGTRLSIL.

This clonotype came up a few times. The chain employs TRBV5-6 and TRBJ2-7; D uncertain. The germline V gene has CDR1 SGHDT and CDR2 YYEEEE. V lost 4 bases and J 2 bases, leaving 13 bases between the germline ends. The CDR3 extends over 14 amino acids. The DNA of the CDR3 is TGTGCCAGCAGCCGAGGCCCTCAGGCCTACGAGCAGTACTTC. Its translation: CASSRGPQAYEQYF.

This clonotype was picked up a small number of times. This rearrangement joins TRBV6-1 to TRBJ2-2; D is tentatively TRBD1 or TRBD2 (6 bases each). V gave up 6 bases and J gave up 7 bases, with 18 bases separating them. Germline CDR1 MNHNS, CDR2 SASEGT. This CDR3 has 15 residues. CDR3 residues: CASSQTSGAGGELFF. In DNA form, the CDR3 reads TGTGCCAGCAGCCAAACCTCGGGGGCTGGCGGGGAGCTGTTTTTT.

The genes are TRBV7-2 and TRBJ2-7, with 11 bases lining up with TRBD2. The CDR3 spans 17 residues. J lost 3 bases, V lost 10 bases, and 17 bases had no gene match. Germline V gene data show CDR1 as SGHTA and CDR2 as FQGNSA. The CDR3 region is CANPPWASGRRCYEQYF. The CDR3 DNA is TGTGCCAACCCGCCGTGGGCTAGCGGGAGGCGATGCTACGAGCAGTACTTC. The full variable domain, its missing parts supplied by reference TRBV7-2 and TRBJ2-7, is GAGVSQSPSNKVTEKGKDVELRCDPISGHTALYWYRQSLGQGLEFLIYFQGNSAPDKSGLPSDRFSAERTGGSVSTLTIQRTQQEDSAVYLCANPPWASGRRCYEQYFGPGTRLTVT.